This T cell receptor beta chain was sequenced in a study of tumor-infiltrating lymphocytes in primary liver carcinoma. Overall study context: The yield of productive TCRbeta reads per sample was roughly 3.65 to 8 million and was similar across tissue types.

Investigators took RNA and DNA out together from 20-30 mg of unsorted bulk tissue. Separate regions, five per tumor, were sampled. Every single tumor sample held over 85% viable tumor cells. The V gene end was trimmed by 11 bases and the J gene end by 9 bases; junction bases not matched to a gene: 18. The V gene's germline CDR1 is MNHNS and CDR2 SASEGT. This CDR3 comprises 16 residues. Production of TCR beta cDNA used approximately 0.55 ug total RNA together with a constant-region primer. What produced the TCR beta libraries was three nested multiplex PCR rounds using slightly modified ARM-PCR. Running around 10 cycles apiece, the first two PCR rounds relied on TRBV1-TRBV30 forward primers together with a C-beta reverse primer. MiXCR, applied by TCRdb to the multiplex PCR reads, yields one record per CDR3 protein. The sample consists of about 50,000 distinct CDR3 sequences, around 77% of them appearing once.

The chain links TRBV6-1 to TRBJ2-6; 8 bases are a match to TRBD1. Sample: liver tumor tissue from sampling region 5. As for subset: tumor region T5, tumor centre. This receptor was identified in a middle-aged man with primary liver carcinoma and hepatitis B virus infection. The CDR3 region is CAGTGTGGARGNVLTF. The CDR3 nucleotides read TGTGCCGGTACCGGGACAGGAGGTGCTAGGGGCAACGTCCTGACTTTC.